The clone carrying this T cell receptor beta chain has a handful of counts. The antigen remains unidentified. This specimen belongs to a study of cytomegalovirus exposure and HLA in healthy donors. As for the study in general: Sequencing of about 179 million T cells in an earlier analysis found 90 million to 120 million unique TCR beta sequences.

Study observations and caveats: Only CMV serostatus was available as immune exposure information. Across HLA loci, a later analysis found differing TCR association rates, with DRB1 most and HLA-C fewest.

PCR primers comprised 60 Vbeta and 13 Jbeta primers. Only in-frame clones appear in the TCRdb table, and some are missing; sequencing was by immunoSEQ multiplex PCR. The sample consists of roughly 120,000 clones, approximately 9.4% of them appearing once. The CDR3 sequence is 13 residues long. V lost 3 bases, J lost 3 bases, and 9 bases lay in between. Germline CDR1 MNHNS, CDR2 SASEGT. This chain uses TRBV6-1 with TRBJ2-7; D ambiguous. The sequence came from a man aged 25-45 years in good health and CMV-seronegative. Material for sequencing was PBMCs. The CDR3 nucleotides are TGTGCCAGCAGTGATTCTAGTTACTACGAGCAGTACTTC. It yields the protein CASSDSSYYEQYF.